This TCR beta chain was identified during a study of OX40 agonist ivuxolimab in advanced cancers. Clones were sequenced by immunoSEQ multiplex PCR, and TCRdb holds only the in-frame ones, with some missing. Of about 62,000 clones listed, 79% are singletons. Germline CDR1 and CDR2: SGHTA and FQGTGA. V trimming: 5 bases; J trimming: 12 bases; junction bases outside the gene matches: 6. This CDR3 is 12 amino acids long. Points on this clone: The target antigen is unknown.

Study-level results: Fewer expanded clones were found on average in CD4+ than in CD8+ T cells.

This TCR derives from an adult with an advanced solid tumor such as melanoma, head and neck, liver or kidney cancer. The sequencing here drew on CD4+ or CD8+ T cells sorted from blood, taken in a trial of the OX40 agonist ivuxolimab. The chain links TRBV7-3 to TRBJ2-1, with TRBD1 identical over 8 bases. The CDR3 DNA is TGTGCCAGCAGCCAGACAGGGGCCCCGCAGTTCTTC. Its translation is CASSQTGAPQFF.